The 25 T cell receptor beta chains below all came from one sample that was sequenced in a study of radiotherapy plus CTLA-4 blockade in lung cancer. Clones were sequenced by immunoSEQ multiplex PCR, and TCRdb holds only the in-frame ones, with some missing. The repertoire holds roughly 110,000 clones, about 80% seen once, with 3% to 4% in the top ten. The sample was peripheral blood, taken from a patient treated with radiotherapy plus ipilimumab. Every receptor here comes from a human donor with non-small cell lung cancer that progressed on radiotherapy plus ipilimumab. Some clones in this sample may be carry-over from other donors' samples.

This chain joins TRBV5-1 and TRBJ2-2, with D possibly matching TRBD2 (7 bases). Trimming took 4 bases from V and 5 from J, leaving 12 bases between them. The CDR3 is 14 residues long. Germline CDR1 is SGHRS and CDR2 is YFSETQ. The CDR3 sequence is CASSRGAETGELFF. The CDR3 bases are TGCGCCAGCAGCCGGGGGGCGGAAACCGGGGAGCTGTTTTTT.

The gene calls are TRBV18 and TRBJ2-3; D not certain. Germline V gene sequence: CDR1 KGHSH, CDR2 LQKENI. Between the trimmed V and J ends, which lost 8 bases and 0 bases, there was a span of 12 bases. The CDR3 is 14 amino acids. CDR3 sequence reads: CASLMGASTDTQYF. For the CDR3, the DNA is TGTGCCAGCCTAATGGGCGCGAGCACAGATACGCAGTATTTT.

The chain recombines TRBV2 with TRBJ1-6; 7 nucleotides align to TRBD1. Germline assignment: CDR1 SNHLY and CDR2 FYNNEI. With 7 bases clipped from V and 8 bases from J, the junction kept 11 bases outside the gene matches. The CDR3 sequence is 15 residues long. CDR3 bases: TGTGCCAGCACCTACAGATACCAGGGGGATTCACCCCTCCACTTT. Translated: CASTYRYQGDSPLHF.

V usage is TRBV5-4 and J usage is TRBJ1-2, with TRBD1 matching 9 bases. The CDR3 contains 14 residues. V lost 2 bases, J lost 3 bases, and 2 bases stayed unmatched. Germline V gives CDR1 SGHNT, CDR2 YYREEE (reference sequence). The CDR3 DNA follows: TGTGCCAGCAGCTTCCGACAGGGGGACTATGGCTACACCTTC. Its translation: CASSFRQGDYGYTF.

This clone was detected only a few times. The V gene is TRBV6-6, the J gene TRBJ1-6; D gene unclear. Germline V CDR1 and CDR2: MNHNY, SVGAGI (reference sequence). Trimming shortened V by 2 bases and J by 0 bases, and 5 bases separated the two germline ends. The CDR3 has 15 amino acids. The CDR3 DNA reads TGTGCCAGCAGTTACGAGATCTCCTATAATTCACCCCTCCACTTT. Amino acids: CASSYEISYNSPLHF.

CDR3 coding DNA: TGTGCCAGCAGACCCAGACAGGGTTTCGGAGAAAAACTGTTTTTT. This codes for CASRPRQGFGEKLFF. V and J are TRBV6-1 and TRBJ1-4; 7 positions match TRBD1. Trimming cost V 6 bases and J 8 bases; bases outside gene matches: 12. The CDR3 length is 15 residues. The germline gives CDR1 MNHNS, CDR2 SASEGT.

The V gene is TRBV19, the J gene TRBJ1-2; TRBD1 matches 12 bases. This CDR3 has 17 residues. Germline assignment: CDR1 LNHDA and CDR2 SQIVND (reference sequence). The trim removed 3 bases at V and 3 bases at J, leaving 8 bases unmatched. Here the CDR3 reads CASSIGTGGLVDYGYTF. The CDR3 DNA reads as TGTGCCAGTAGTATCGGGACAGGGGGCCTTGTGGACTATGGCTACACCTTC.

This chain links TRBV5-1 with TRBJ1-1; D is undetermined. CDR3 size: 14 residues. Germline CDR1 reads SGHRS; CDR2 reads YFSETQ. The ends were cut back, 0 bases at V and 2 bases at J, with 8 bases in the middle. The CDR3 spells CASSLGPGNTEAFF. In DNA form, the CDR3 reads TGCGCCAGCAGCTTGGGTCCAGGAAACACTGAAGCTTTCTTT. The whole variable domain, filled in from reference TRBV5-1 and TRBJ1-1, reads KAGVTQTPRYLIKTRGQQVTLSCSPISGHRSVSWYQQTPGQGLQFLFEYFSETQRNKGNFPGRFSGRQFSNSRSEMNVSTLELGDSALYLCASSLGPGNTEAFFGQGTRLTVV.

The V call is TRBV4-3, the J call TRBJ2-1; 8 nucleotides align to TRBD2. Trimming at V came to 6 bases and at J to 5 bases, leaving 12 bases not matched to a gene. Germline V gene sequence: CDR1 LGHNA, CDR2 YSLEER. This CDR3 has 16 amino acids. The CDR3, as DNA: TGCGCCAGCAGGCGGGGGGCCCACCGGTCCAACAATGAGCAGTTCTTC. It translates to CASRRGAHRSNNEQFF.

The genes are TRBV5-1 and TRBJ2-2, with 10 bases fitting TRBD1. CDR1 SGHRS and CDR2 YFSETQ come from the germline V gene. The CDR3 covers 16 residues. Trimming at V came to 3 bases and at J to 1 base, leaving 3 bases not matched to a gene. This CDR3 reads CASSWTGGRNTGELFF. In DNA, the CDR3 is TGCGCCAGCAGCTGGACAGGGGGACGGAACACCGGGGAGCTGTTTTTT.

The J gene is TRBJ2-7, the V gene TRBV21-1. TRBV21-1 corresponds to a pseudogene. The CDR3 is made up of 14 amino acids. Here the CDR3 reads CASSKARLSYEQYF. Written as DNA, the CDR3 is TGTGCCAGCAGCAAAGCACGGCTCTCCTACGAGCAGTACTTC.

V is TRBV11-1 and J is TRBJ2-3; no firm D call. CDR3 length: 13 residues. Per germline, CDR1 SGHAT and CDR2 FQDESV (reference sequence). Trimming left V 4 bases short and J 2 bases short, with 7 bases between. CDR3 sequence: CASSYPSTDTQYF. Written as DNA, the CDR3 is TGTGCCAGCAGCTATCCCTCCACAGATACGCAGTATTTT.

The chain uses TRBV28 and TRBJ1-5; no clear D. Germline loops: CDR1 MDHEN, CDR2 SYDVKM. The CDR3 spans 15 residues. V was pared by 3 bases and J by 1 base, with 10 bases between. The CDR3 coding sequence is TGTGCCAGCAGTTTTAACAGCGGGAGCAATCAGCCCCAGCATTTT. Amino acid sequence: CASSFNSGSNQPQHF. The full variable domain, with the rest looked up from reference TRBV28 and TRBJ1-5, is DVKVTQSSRYLVKRTGEKVFLECVQDMDHENMFWYRQDPGLGLRLIYFSYDVKMKEKGDIPEGYSVSREKKERFSLILESASTNQTSMYLCASSFNSGSNQPQHFGDGTRLSIL.

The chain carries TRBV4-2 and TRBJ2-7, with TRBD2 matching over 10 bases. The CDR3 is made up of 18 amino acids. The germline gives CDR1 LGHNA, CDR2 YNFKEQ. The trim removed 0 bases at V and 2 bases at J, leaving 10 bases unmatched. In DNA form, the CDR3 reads TGTGCCAGCAGCCAAGAAAGGCCTAGCGGGGGCGGACCCTACGAGCAGTACTTC. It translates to CASSQERPSGGGPYEQYF.

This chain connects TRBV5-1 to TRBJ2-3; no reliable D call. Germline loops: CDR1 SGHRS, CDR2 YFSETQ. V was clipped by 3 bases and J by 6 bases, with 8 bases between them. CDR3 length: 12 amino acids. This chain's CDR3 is CASSSHGDTQYF. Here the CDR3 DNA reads TGCGCCAGCAGCTCCCACGGGGATACGCAGTATTTT.

CDR3 DNA sequence: TGTGCCAGCAGCTCCCATCAGGCCTACAATGAGCAGTTCTTC. The encoded protein is CASSSHQAYNEQFF. The chain recombines TRBV7-2 with TRBJ2-1; D is unresolved. The CDR3 contains 14 residues. The V and J ends lost 4 bases and 2 bases respectively, with 9 bases between them. Germline CDR1 SGHTA, CDR2 FQGNSA. The entire variable domain, with the rest obtained from reference TRBV7-2 and TRBJ2-1, is as follows: GAGVSQSPSNKVTEKGKDVELRCDPISGHTALYWYRQSLGQGLEFLIYFQGNSAPDKSGLPSDRFSAERTGGSVSTLTIQRTQQEDSAVYLCASSSHQAYNEQFFGPGTRLTVL.

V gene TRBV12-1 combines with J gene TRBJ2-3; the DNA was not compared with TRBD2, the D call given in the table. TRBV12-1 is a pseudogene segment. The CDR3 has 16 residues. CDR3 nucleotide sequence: TGTGCCAGCAGCTTTGGAGGTAGCGGGGGCGCAGATACGCAGTATTTT. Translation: CASSFGGSGGADTQYF.

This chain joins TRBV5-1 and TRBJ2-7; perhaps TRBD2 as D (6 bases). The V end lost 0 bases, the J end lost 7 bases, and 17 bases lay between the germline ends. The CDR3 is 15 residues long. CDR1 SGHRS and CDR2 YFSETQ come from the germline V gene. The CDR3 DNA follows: TGCGCCAGCAGCTTGGCCGGGGACGGCGCGGGAGAGCAGTACTTC. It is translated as CASSLAGDGAGEQYF.

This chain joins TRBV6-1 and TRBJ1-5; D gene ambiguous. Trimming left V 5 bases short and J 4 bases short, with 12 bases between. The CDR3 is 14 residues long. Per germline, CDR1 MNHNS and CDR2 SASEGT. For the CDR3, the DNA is TGTGCCAGCAGTCCCCGGGAGCCTAATCAGCCCCAGCATTTT. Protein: CASSPREPNQPQHF.

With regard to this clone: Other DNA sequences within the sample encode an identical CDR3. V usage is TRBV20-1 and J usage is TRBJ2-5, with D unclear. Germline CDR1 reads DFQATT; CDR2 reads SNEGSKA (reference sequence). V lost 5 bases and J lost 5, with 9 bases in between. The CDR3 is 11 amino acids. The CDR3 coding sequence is TGCAGTGCTCGAATCTCGGAGACCCAGTACTTC. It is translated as CSARISETQYF.

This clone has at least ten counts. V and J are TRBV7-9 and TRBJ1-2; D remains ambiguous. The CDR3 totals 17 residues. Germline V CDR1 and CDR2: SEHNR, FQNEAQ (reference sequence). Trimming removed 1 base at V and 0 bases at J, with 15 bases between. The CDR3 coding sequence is TGTGCCAGCAGCTTAGGATCAGGACGGATAGCTAACTATGGCTACACCTTC. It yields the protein CASSLGSGRIANYGYTF.

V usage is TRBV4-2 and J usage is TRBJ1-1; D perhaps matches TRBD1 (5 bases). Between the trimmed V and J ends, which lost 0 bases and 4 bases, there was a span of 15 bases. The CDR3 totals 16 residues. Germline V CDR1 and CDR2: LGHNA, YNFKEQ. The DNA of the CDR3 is TGTGCCAGCAGCCAAGATGGGGCAGGGATCCCCACTGAAGCTTTCTTT. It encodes CASSQDGAGIPTEAFF.

The CDR3 DNA reads TGTGCCAGCAGCTTATTGTTGCGACGACTGAACACTGAAGCTTTCTTT. This translates into CASSLLLRRLNTEAFF. V usage is TRBV11-3 and J usage is TRBJ1-1; D remains unclear. V was trimmed by 2 bases and J by 0 bases, leaving 13 bases between them. The CDR3 is made up of 16 amino acids. From germline, CDR1 is SGHNT and CDR2 YENEEA. Complete variable domain (other parts from reference TRBV11-3 and TRBJ1-1): EAGVVQSPRYKIIEKKQPVAFWCNPISGHNTLYWYLQNLGQGPELLIRYENEEAVDDSQLPKDRFSAERLKGVDSTLKIQPAELGDSAVYLCASSLLLRRLNTEAFFGQGTRLTVV.

The CDR3 sequence: CASSLLGRVSEQYF. The CDR3 DNA sequence: TGTGCCAGCAGCTTATTGGGCAGGGTAAGCGAGCAGTACTTC. V is TRBV7-2 and J is TRBJ2-7, with a weak D call TRBD1 (5 bases). CDR3 length: 14 amino acids. Germline loops: CDR1 SGHTA, CDR2 FQGNSA. The V and J ends lost 2 bases and 6 bases respectively, with 14 bases between them.

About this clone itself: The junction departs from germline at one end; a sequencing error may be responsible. CDR3 nucleotide sequence: TGTGCCAGCAGCCGCGGCGTCACGGGGACCTTT. Translation: CASSRGVTGTF. V usage is TRBV5-6 and J usage is TRBJ1-1; D possibly corresponds to TRBD1 (5 bases). The CDR3 is 11 residues long. Germline loops: CDR1 SGHDT, CDR2 YYEEEE.